The 26 T cell receptor beta chains reported below all come from one sample, sequenced in a study of identifying expanded T cells in peripheral blood. Using immunoSEQ multiplex PCR, the repertoire was profiled, and TCRdb retains in-frame clones only, with some absent. This sample has approximately 75,000 clones; 90% occur once, and the top ten carry 3% to 4%. The sample consisted of blood. Every receptor here comes from a person aged 18 to 70 in good health.

This clone was found once. V and J are TRBV15 and TRBJ2-3, with D perhaps TRBD2 (6 bases). This CDR3 comprises 19 residues. CDR1 is LNHNV, CDR2 YYDKDF, per germline (reference sequence). V dropped 0 bases and J dropped 5 bases, with 24 bases sitting between them. CDR3 coding DNA: TGTGCCACCAGCAGAGAAATGAGAGTCCGGGAGACAGTGAGAGATACGCAGTATTTT. Amino acids: CATSREMRVRETVRDTQYF.

The gene calls are TRBV5-1 and TRBJ2-2; D may be TRBD1 (6 bases). Germline V gene sequence: CDR1 SGHRS, CDR2 YFSETQ. CDR3 length: 15 amino acids. Trimming took off 4 bases at V and 4 bases at J, with 14 bases between the two ends. The CDR3 reads CASSPVTGSTGELFF. The CDR3 nucleotides are TGCGCCAGCAGCCCCGTTACAGGGTCCACCGGGGAGCTGTTTTTT.

V is TRBV10-3 and J is TRBJ2-1; TRBD2 agrees at 13 bases. The CDR3 is 17 amino acids. V was pared by 6 bases and J by 9 bases, with 14 bases of the junction left unmatched. CDR1 is ENHRY and CDR2 is SYGVKD in the germline V gene. CDR3 sequence reads: CAIRKNTLAGGPIEQFF. CDR3 sequence (DNA): TGTGCCATCAGGAAGAACACACTAGCGGGGGGGCCGATTGAGCAGTTCTTC.

The gene calls are TRBV29-1 and TRBJ1-1; D is undetermined. Germline CDR1 and CDR2: SQVTM and ANQGSEA. This CDR3 is 12 amino acids long. V was trimmed by 4 bases and J by 0 bases, leaving 6 bases between them. In DNA, the CDR3 is TGCAGCGTTGTACCCATGAACACTGAAGCTTTCTTT. Protein sequence: CSVVPMNTEAFF.

This clone was counted a single time. The chain has TRBV20-1 and TRBJ2-3, with D hard to call. Trimming took 4 bases from V and 9 from J, leaving 11 bases between them. The CDR3 runs 11 residues. Germline CDR1 and CDR2: DFQATT and SNEGSKA (reference sequence). The CDR3 DNA reads as TGCAGTGCTATTCGAGGTGAGACGCAGTATTTT. It encodes CSAIRGETQYF.

In its sample, this clone was seen once. The J gene is TRBJ2-2, the V gene TRBV12-5, with 7 bases matching TRBD1. The trim removed 10 bases at V and 2 bases at J, leaving 7 bases unmatched. The CDR3 sequence is 14 residues long. Germline V gene lookup returns CDR1 LGHNT and CDR2 FRNRAP. The CDR3 coding sequence is TGTGCTACCAACCGACAGGGAAACACCGGGGAGCTGTTTTTT. Its translation: CATNRQGNTGELFF. The whole variable domain, filled in from reference TRBV12-5 and TRBJ2-2, reads DARVTQTPRHKVTEMGQEVTMRCQPILGHNTVFWYRQTMMQGLELLAYFRNRAPLDDSGMPKDRFSAEMPDATLATLKIQPSEPRDSAVYFCATNRQGNTGELFFGEGSRLTVL.

V usage is TRBV6-1 and J usage is TRBJ2-1, with TRBD1 as a possible D gene (6 bases). The CDR3 spans 14 residues. CDR1 is MNHNS, CDR2 SASEGT, per germline. V was clipped by 4 bases and J by 2 bases, with 9 bases between them. The CDR3 reads CASSAGHPYNEQFF. CDR3 bases: TGTGCCAGCAGTGCGGGACACCCCTACAATGAGCAGTTCTTC.

J is TRBJ1-5 and V is TRBV4-3; D may be TRBD1 (5 bases). CDR1 is LGHNA and CDR2 is YSLEER in the germline V gene. Deletions cut 3 bases from V and 4 bases from J, with 13 bases between. The CDR3 loop spans 15 amino acids. The DNA for the CDR3 is TGCGCCAGCAGCCAGGGGATGGGGGGGAATCAGCCCCAGCATTTT. It codes for CASSQGMGGNQPQHF.

The rearrangement joins TRBV5-1 to TRBJ2-3, with TRBD2 identical over 7 bases. V dropped 4 bases and J dropped 1; count of bases not matched to a gene: 6. This CDR3 is 15 amino acids long. Germline V gene data show CDR1 as SGHRS and CDR2 as YFSETQ. The CDR3 is CASSSGLGGTDTQYF. The CDR3 coding sequence is TGCGCCAGCAGCAGCGGACTAGGGGGCACAGATACGCAGTATTTT.

The chain combines TRBV29-1 with TRBJ2-2; D is possibly TRBD2 (6 bases). This CDR3 spans 15 amino acids. Between the trimmed V and J ends, which lost 4 bases and 4 bases, there was a span of 16 bases. The germline V gene encodes CDR1 SQVTM and CDR2 ANQGSEA. The CDR3 DNA follows: TGCAGCGTTGGAAGGGCGGGGTCAGGCACCGGGGAGCTGTTTTTT. This gives the protein CSVGRAGSGTGELFF.

The rearrangement joins TRBV19 to TRBJ2-3; possibly TRBD2 for D (5 bases). The germline gives CDR1 LNHDA, CDR2 SQIVND (reference sequence). This CDR3 has 15 amino acids. V was cut by 5 bases and J by 2 bases, with 14 bases left in between. As DNA, the CDR3 is TGTGCCAGTAGTGGAGACATAGACTACACAGATACGCAGTATTTT. Encoded protein: CASSGDIDYTDTQYF.

This chain joins TRBV5-6 and TRBJ1-1; no firm D call. The V end lost 4 bases, the J end lost 1 base, and 8 bases lay between the germline ends. CDR3 size: 13 residues. CDR1 and CDR2 (germline): SGHDT, YYEEEE. The CDR3 nucleotides are TGTGCCAGCAGCCAGGACGGGAACACTGAAGCTTTCTTT. Translating gives CASSQDGNTEAFF.

This clone was recorded once. This rearrangement joins TRBV18 to TRBJ2-1, with 7 bases aligning to TRBD2. Germline CDR1 KGHSH, CDR2 LQKENI. After removal of 0 bases from V and 5 bases from J, the junction contained 1 base not matched to a gene. There are 14 residues in the CDR3. CDR3 region: CASSPPGGNNEQFF. CDR3 nucleotides: TGTGCCAGCTCACCACCGGGGGGGAACAATGAGCAGTTCTTC.

The CDR3 DNA sequence: TGTGCCAGCAGCCGCAGGGCGGGGGGTGAAAAACTGTTTTTT. Protein: CASSRRAGGEKLFF. The V and J genes are TRBV7-2 and TRBJ1-4; the D gene is possibly TRBD1 (5 bases). The germline V gene has CDR1 SGHTA and CDR2 FQGNSA. V was shortened by 5 bases and J by 7 bases, with 14 bases between the two germline ends. The CDR3 has 14 amino acids.

Only a few counts were recorded for this clone. The chain has TRBV11-2 and TRBJ2-7; D is ambiguous. Germline CDR1 SGHAT, CDR2 FQNNGV. Trimming stripped 3 bases from V and 4 bases from J, with 10 bases between. The CDR3 loop spans 13 amino acids. The CDR3 loop reads CASSFGPEYEQYF. DNA of the CDR3: TGTGCCAGCAGCTTTGGTCCGGAGTACGAGCAGTACTTC.

The table lists this clone with a count of one. The chain employs TRBV28 and TRBJ1-5; TRBD1 matches at 8 bases. The CDR3 extends over 14 amino acids. The germline gives CDR1 MDHEN, CDR2 SYDVKM. Unmatched junction bases numbered 7, after V lost 5 bases and J lost 7 bases. The CDR3 DNA reads as TGTGCCAGCAGTCCGGGACAGGAACGGCAGCCCCAGCATTTT. Protein: CASSPGQERQPQHF.

The chain carries TRBV6-5 and TRBJ1-3; D is ambiguous. The CDR3 covers 12 residues. CDR1 and CDR2 (germline): MNHEY, SVGAGI. V lost 8 bases and J lost 4, with 9 bases in between. The DNA for the CDR3 is TGTGCCAGCGGCTATGGGGGAAACACCATATATTTT. Translation gives CASGYGGNTIYF.

J is TRBJ1-5 and V is TRBV4-1; the D gene is possibly TRBD1 (5 bases). CDR1 is MGHRA and CDR2 is YSYEKL in the germline V gene. This CDR3 has 15 amino acids. Trimming stripped 1 base from V and 7 bases from J, with 14 bases between. CDR3: CASSQGRGVGQPQHF. CDR3 DNA: TGCGCCAGCAGCCAAGGGAGGGGAGTAGGGCAGCCCCAGCATTTT.

The rearrangement joins TRBV7-8 to TRBJ1-1, with 10 bases that match TRBD1. The CDR3 contains 17 residues. The V gene end was trimmed by 3 bases and the J gene end by 4 bases; junction bases not matched to a gene: 11. CDR1 and CDR2 from the germline V gene are SGHVS and FQNEAQ. CDR3 residues: CASSLGTMTGGGTEAFF. CDR3 in DNA: TGTGCCAGCAGCTTGGGAACTATGACAGGGGGCGGCACTGAAGCTTTCTTT.

Only a few counts were recorded for this clone. The V call is TRBV1, the J call TRBJ2-2; TRBD2, the table's D call, was not compared with the DNA. TRBV1 is flagged as a pseudogene. The CDR3 has 14 amino acids. CDR3 sequence: CTSDGGADTGELFF. CDR3 bases: TGCACCAGCGACGGGGGGGCTGACACCGGGGAGCTGTTTTTT.

The V call is TRBV11-2, the J call TRBJ2-7, with TRBD2 matching over 12 bases. There are 15 residues in the CDR3. Trimming at V came to 1 base and at J to 2 bases, leaving 0 bases not matched to a gene. Germline CDR1 reads SGHAT; CDR2 reads FQNNGV. Here the CDR3 DNA reads TGTGCCAGCAGCTTAGGGACTAGCGGGGCCTACGAGCAGTACTTC. Protein: CASSLGTSGAYEQYF. Drawing the rest from reference TRBV11-2 and TRBJ2-7, the complete variable domain is EAGVAQSPRYKIIEKRQSVAFWCNPISGHATLYWYQQILGQGPKLLIQFQNNGVVDDSQLPKDRFSAERLKGVDSTLKIQPAKLEDSAVYLCASSLGTSGAYEQYFGPGTRLTVT.

The rearrangement links TRBV7-2 to TRBJ1-1, with no clear D. The germline V and J ends were trimmed by 5 bases and 10 bases, with 17 bases remaining between them. The germline CDR1 and CDR2 sequences are SGHTA and FQGNSA. The CDR3 runs to 13 residues. CDR3 in amino acids: CASSARQPRGAFF. The DNA of the CDR3 is TGTGCCAGCAGCGCCAGACAACCCCGGGGAGCTTTCTTT.

The V gene is TRBV7-6, the J gene TRBJ2-5; D is unclear. V lost 1 base and J 5 bases, leaving 11 bases between the germline ends. The CDR3 runs 14 residues. Per the germline V gene, CDR1 is SGHVS and CDR2 is FNYEAQ. CDR3 sequence (DNA): TGTGCCAGCAGCTTAGGCATCGCGAGCGAGACCCAGTACTTC. This gives the protein CASSLGIASETQYF.

The genes are TRBV19 and TRBJ1-2; tentatively, D is TRBD1 (6 bases). This CDR3 comprises 14 residues. Germline lookup yields CDR1 LNHDA and CDR2 SQIVND (reference sequence). V was clipped by 4 bases and J by 6 bases, with 15 bases between them. This CDR3 is CASSNQGTRHGYTF. In nucleotides, the CDR3 is TGTGCCAGTAGTAATCAGGGGACAAGGCATGGCTACACCTTC.

The chain joins TRBV7-2 to TRBJ2-3, with D unresolved. V was pared by 1 base and J by 3 bases, with 5 bases between. Germline values: CDR1 SGHTA, CDR2 FQGNSA. There are 13 residues in the CDR3. The CDR3 loop reads CASSLDSTDTQYF. CDR3 nucleotides: TGTGCCAGCAGCTTAGACTCGACAGATACGCAGTATTTT.

The chain recombines TRBV14 with TRBJ1-3; tentative D call: TRBD1 (6 bases). The ends were cut back, 0 bases at V and 7 bases at J, with 19 bases in the middle. This CDR3 is built from 17 residues. The germline gives CDR1 SGHDN, CDR2 FVKESK. CDR3 in DNA: TGTGCCAGCAGCCAAGAGAGAGGAGGACAGCCGCGGAACACCATATATTTT. Protein sequence: CASSQERGGQPRNTIYF.